Only a few counts were recorded for the clone carrying this T cell receptor beta chain. Russia was home to the donors, healthy Caucasian individuals aged about 6 to 100. The V end lost 5 bases, the J end lost 5 bases, and 16 bases lay between the germline ends. The CDR3 covers 13 residues. Germline CDR1 SQVTM, CDR2 ANQGSEA. The data derive from a study of blood T cells in healthy people across ages. Next came a second PCR, run for about 6 to 12 cycles, which used a sample-barcoded 5' primer along with a J-beta primer mix. MiXCR, run by TCRdb on the 5' RACE reads, gives a single entry per CDR3 protein. The table shows about 1.4 million distinct CDR3 sequences, with 59% occurring only once.

The specimen sequenced was blood. The receptor comes from a man between 18 and 29 years old in good health. The V and J genes are TRBV29-1 and TRBJ2-7; tentatively, D is TRBD2 (6 bases). The CDR3: CSVKLALLNEQYF. DNA of the CDR3: TGCAGCGTTAAACTAGCCCTCCTAAACGAGCAGTACTTC.